The text below deals with one T cell receptor (beta chain). Trimming stripped 4 bases from V and 1 base from J, with 13 bases between. CDR3 size: 15 residues. Germline V CDR1 and CDR2: MGHDK, SYGVNS. Recruitment covered about two dozen US areas and drew participants whose ages spanned roughly 18 to 100 years. Participant-given clinical history determined each cohort assignment. This record comes from a study of blood T cell repertoires in COVID-19. Study as a whole: COVID-19 samples from acute and convalescent phases originated in the United States, Italy and Spain. In each case, the material was cDNA or gDNA derived from T cells, B-cell-depleted T cells, or PBMCs.

Clones were sequenced by immunoSEQ multiplex PCR, and TCRdb holds only the in-frame ones, with some missing. The sample has 210,000 or so clones; 80% are singletons. The specimen sequenced was PBMCs or T cells enriched from blood (not recorded which). The V gene is TRBV25-1, the J gene TRBJ1-1; the D gene is possibly TRBD1 (6 bases). The TCR comes from a man aged 25 to 45 with acute COVID-19. CDR3 bases: TGTGCCAGCAGTGCGATACAGGGAAAGAACACTGAAGCTTTCTTT. This sequence encodes CASSAIQGKNTEAFF. The complete variable domain, with remaining parts taken from reference TRBV25-1 and TRBJ1-1, reads EADIYQTPRYLVIGTGKKITLECSQTMGHDKMYWYQQDPGMELHLIHYSYGVNSTEKGDLSSESTVSRIRTEHFPLTLESARPSHTSQYLCASSAIQGKNTEAFFGQGTRLTVV.